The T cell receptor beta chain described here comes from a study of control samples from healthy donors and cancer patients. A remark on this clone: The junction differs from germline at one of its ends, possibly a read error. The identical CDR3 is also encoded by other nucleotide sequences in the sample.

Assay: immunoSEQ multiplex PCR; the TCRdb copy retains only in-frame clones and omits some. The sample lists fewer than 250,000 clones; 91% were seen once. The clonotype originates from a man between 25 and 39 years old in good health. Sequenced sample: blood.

CDR3 nucleotides: TGCGCCACCAGTGAGGGGGCGGACAATCAGCCCCAGCATTTT. Translating gives CATSEGADNQPQHF. This chain uses TRBV24-1 with TRBJ1-5, with 7 bases aligning to TRBD1. This CDR3 is 14 amino acids long. The V gene's germline CDR1 is KGHDR and CDR2 SFDVKD.